A selection of T cell receptor beta chains follows, all from one sample in a study of PD-1 blockade in classical Hodgkin lymphoma. Generated by immunoSEQ multiplex PCR, the TCRdb table keeps only in-frame clones and is missing some. The sample includes tens of thousands of clones, around 80% of them seen just once. The sequencing used peripheral blood mononuclear cells (PBMCs), collected before the second cycle of nivolumab. These receptors originate from a human donor with classical Hodgkin lymphoma. Each CDR3 is given with its conserved first and last residue. The D gene is left open where the match is weak. Size values are once, few and many counts, or a class for expanded clones, and some rows have none.

j_gene: TRBJ2-3; abundance: NA; d_gene: NA; v_gene: TRBV4-3; len: 17; CDR3nt: TGCGCCAGCAGCCAAGTTTCCCCGGGGAACAGAGCAGATACGCAGTATTTT; CDR3aa: CASSQVSPGNRADTQYF
j_gene: TRBJ2-2; abundance: NA; d_gene: TRBD2; v_gene: TRBV11-2; len: 17; CDR3nt: TGTGCCAGCAGCCCCCGGACTAGCGGGGGGCACACCGGGGAGCTGTTTTTT; CDR3aa: CASSPRTSGGHTGELFF
j_gene: TRBJ2-1; abundance: NA; d_gene: NA; v_gene: TRBV6-5; len: 13; CDR3nt: TGTGCCAGCAGTTACTCGATAGTAGGCGAGCAGTTCTTC; CDR3aa: CASSYSIVGEQFF
j_gene: TRBJ2-1; abundance: NA; d_gene: NA; v_gene: TRBV21-1; len: 16; CDR3nt: TGTGCCAGCAGCAAAGCAACGGGGGGATCCTACAATGAGCAGTTCTTC; CDR3aa: CASSKATGGSYNEQFF
j_gene: TRBJ2-3; abundance: NA; d_gene: TRBD1; v_gene: TRBV7-2; len: 14; CDR3nt: TGTGCCAGCAAATATTCAGGGGGTGCAGATACGCAGTATTTT; CDR3aa: CASKYSGGADTQYF
j_gene: TRBJ2-3; abundance: NA; d_gene: TRBD2; v_gene: TRBV10-3; len: 14; CDR3nt: TGTGCCATCAATAGCGGGCCTAGCACAGATACGCAGTATTTT; CDR3aa: CAINSGPSTDTQYF
j_gene: TRBJ1-1; abundance: NA; d_gene: TRBD1; v_gene: TRBV5-4; len: 16; CDR3nt: TGTGCCAGCAGCTTGGCACAGGGGCGTATGAACACTGAAGCTTTCTTT; CDR3aa: CASSLAQGRMNTEAFF
j_gene: TRBJ2-5; abundance: NA; d_gene: NA; v_gene: TRBV9; len: 14; CDR3nt: TGTGCCAGCAGCGTAGGTGGAAGGGTTGAGACCCAGTACTTC; CDR3aa: CASSVGGRVETQYF
j_gene: TRBJ1-5; abundance: NA; d_gene: TRBD1; v_gene: TRBV19; len: 18; CDR3nt: TGTGCCAGTAGTATAAGGGGACAGGGAGAGTGGCGCAATCAGCCCCAGCATTTT; CDR3aa: CASSIRGQGEWRNQPQHF
j_gene: TRBJ2-7; abundance: NA; d_gene: NA; v_gene: TRBV5-1; len: 15; CDR3nt: TGCGCCAGCAGCTTGGGGTCCGGCTACTCCTACGAGCAGTACTTC; CDR3aa: CASSLGSGYSYEQYF
j_gene: TRBJ2-5; abundance: NA; d_gene: NA; v_gene: TRBV5-2; len: 14; CDR3nt: TGCGCCAGCAGCCAAGCGGGGGGCGGGGAGACCCAGTACTTC; CDR3aa: CASSQAGGGETQYF
j_gene: TRBJ1-3; abundance: NA; d_gene: TRBD1; v_gene: TRBV19; len: 17; CDR3nt: TGTGCCAGTAGTATAACCCTCCGGGACAGAATTGGAAACACCATATATTTT; CDR3aa: CASSITLRDRIGNTIYF
j_gene: TRBJ2-1; abundance: NA; d_gene: TRBD1; v_gene: TRBV9; len: 19; CDR3nt: TGTGCCAGCAGCGTAGGCCCTGGGACAGGGAGGAGCTCCTACAATGAGCAGTTCTTC; CDR3aa: CASSVGPGTGRSSYNEQFF
j_gene: TRBJ1-3; abundance: few; d_gene: NA; v_gene: TRBV5-4; len: 14; CDR3nt: TGTGCCAGCAGATTTGACCTCTCTGGAAACACCATATATTTT; CDR3aa: CASRFDLSGNTIYF
j_gene: TRBJ1-2; abundance: NA; d_gene: NA; v_gene: TRBV2; len: 13; CDR3nt: TGTGCCAGCAGCCCCGGGACACCTTATGGCTACACCTTC; CDR3aa: CASSPGTPYGYTF
j_gene: TRBJ1-2; abundance: NA; d_gene: TRBD1; v_gene: TRBV2; len: 16; CDR3nt: TGTGCCAGCAGCGACAGGGGGGGATCTGCTAACTATGGCTACACCTTC; CDR3aa: CASSDRGGSANYGYTF